The rows below give T cell receptor beta chains drawn from one sample of a study of T cell responses to AZD1222 COVID-19 vaccine. Repertoires were generated with immunoSEQ multiplex PCR, while TCRdb's copy carries only in-frame clones and drops some. The sample has about 130,000 clones, just under 95% seen once. Sequencing used peripheral blood, obtained 28 days after the second AZD1222 dose. These receptors all stem from an adult who received the AZD1222 COVID-19 vaccine. CDR3s include the opening cysteine and the closing phenylalanine or tryptophan.

j_call	v_call	cdr3_aa
TRBJ1-5	TRBV15	CATSRYGSDQPQHF
TRBJ1-1	TRBV7-9	CASSLGGSVNTEAFF
TRBJ1-2	TRBV7-9	CASRYSGANYGYTF
TRBJ2-6	TRBV29-1	CSVVHSGANVLTF
TRBJ2-3	TRBV2	CASLLGVVTDTQYF
TRBJ1-5	TRBV3-1/TRBV3-2	CASSQDRGTERESSNQPQHF
TRBJ1-2	TRBV5-1	CASSLGRRGVHYGYTF
TRBJ2-6	TRBV28	CASSWDRNSGANVLTF
TRBJ1-6	TRBV2	CASSALGGSPLHF
TRBJ2-1	TRBV6-5	CASSGQLGWGNEQFF
TRBJ1-3	TRBV27	CASSLFPPGTVGNTIYF
TRBJ2-2	TRBV27	CASRGQGTLTTGELFF
TRBJ1-1	TRBV2	CASSVYEAFF
TRBJ1-3	TRBV5-5	CASSLVTGGGNTIYF
TRBJ2-7	TRBV18	CASSPTSGGHDEQYF
TRBJ2-5	TRBV2	CASSTNSLEETQYF
TRBJ2-1	TRBV18	CASSPQGSYNEQFF
TRBJ1-1	TRBV19	CASSRDRLKGYMNTEAFF
TRBJ1-2	TRBV4-2	CASSQDPPQGRYGYTF
TRBJ2-7	TRBV7-2	CASSLPGLYEQYF
TRBJ2-1	TRBV5-1	CASSLTGMMYNEQFF
TRBJ2-1	TRBV5-1	CASSLSLAGSQNEQFF
TRBJ2-7	TRBV27	CASSYREHYEQYF
TRBJ2-2	TRBV4-3	CASSQNPTSGVTGELFF
TRBJ1-2	TRBV6-6	CASSGQGINYGYTF
TRBJ1-1	TRBV6-5	CAITEGTAQNTEAFF
TRBJ2-7	TRBV30	CAWSPTRLDYEQYF
TRBJ1-2	TRBV18	CASRTGEDYGYTF